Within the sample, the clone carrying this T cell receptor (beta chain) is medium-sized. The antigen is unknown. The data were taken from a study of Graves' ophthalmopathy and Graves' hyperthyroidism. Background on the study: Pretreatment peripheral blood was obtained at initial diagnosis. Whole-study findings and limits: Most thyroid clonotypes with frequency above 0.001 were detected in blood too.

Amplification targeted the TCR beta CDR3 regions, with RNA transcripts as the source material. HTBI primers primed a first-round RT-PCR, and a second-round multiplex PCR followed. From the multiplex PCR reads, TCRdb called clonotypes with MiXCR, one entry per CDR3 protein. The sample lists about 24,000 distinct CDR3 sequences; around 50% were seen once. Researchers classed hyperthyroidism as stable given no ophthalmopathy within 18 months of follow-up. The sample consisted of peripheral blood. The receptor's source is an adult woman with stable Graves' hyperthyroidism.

As DNA, the CDR3 is TGCGCCAGCAGCACGATCGGGCTAGCGAACGAGCAGTACTTC. Amino acids: CASSTIGLANEQYF. The gene calls are TRBV5-1 and TRBJ2-7; TRBD2 is a possible D gene (6 bases). V was pared by 4 bases and J by 5 bases, with 16 bases between. The length of the CDR3 is 14 residues. The germline gives CDR1 SGHRS, CDR2 YFSETQ. Full variable domain (outside the CDR3, taken from reference TRBV5-1 and TRBJ2-7): KAGVTQTPRYLIKTRGQQVTLSCSPISGHRSVSWYQQTPGQGLQFLFEYFSETQRNKGNFPGRFSGRQFSNSRSEMNVSTLELGDSALYLCASSTIGLANEQYFGPGTRLTVT.